These 30 T cell receptor beta chains share one sample of origin, sequenced in a study of patients and donors after allogeneic stem cell transplantation (dated by TCRdb to between 2020 and 2021). Library preparation employed RT-PCR. The data were produced on a NextSeq 550. The raw public data were reprocessed by TCRdb itself: fastp quality trimming at Q25, MiXCR clonotype calling, in-frame beta chains only. For every CDR3 protein sequence, its rows merge into one entry that carries the most common genes and DNA. The sample table shows about 57,000 distinct CDR3 sequences, and less than 15% are seen once. The top ten clones comprise approximately 33% of the sample. The sequenced sample consisted of blood, either unsorted or a sorted T cell fraction (not recorded which). Receptors originate from a human donor who was either an allogeneic HSCT recipient or a stem cell or donor lymphocyte infusion donor (not recorded which). It is not recorded whose cells these are; they may come from a transplant donor.

This clonotype turned up a few times. The germline gene is not matched at one end of the junction; a read error may be the cause. The chain couples TRBV6-5 to TRBJ2-4; 7 bases line up with TRBD2. CDR3 length: 15 residues. Germline CDR1 reads MNHEY; CDR2 reads SVGAGI. In DNA form, the CDR3 reads TGTGCCAGCAGATACTTAGCGGGTACCAAAAACATTCAGTACTTC. Its translation is CASRYLAGTKNIQYF.

Points on this clonotype: Relative to the germline gene, one junction end is altered; a read error may explain this. The chain carries TRBV2 and TRBJ1-1; weak D call: TRBD1 (5 bases). This CDR3 contains 16 residues. CDR1 is SNHLY and CDR2 is FYNNEI in the germline V gene. CDR3 nucleotides: TGTGCCAGCCACCGTGTAGGGGCTTTACGGAACAGTGAAGCTTTCTTT. This encodes CASHRVGALRNSEAFF.

This clonotype has only a few counts. Written as DNA, the CDR3 is TGCAGCGTTGTTGGGGATAGCAATCAGCCCCAGCATTTT. This sequence encodes CSVVGDSNQPQHF. This chain uses TRBV29-1 with TRBJ1-5; no firm D call. V was cut by 4 bases and J by 0 bases, with 7 bases left in between. The CDR3 contains 13 residues. Germline V gene sequence: CDR1 SQVTM, CDR2 ANQGSEA.

The chain links TRBV20-1 to TRBJ1-5; TRBD1 aligns across 7 bases. CDR3 length: 17 amino acids. V was pared by 1 base and J by 2 bases, with 11 bases of the junction left unmatched. The germline V gene encodes CDR1 DFQATT and CDR2 SNEGSKA (reference sequence). The CDR3 region is CSARAGGGGWGNQPQHF. CDR3 DNA sequence: TGCAGTGCTAGAGCAGGAGGAGGGGGCTGGGGCAATCAGCCCCAGCATTTT.

This clonotype has ten or more counts. The chain combines TRBV10-3 with TRBJ2-1; D is ambiguous. With 0 bases removed from V and 8 bases from J, the gap between germline ends came to 11 bases. The CDR3 covers 14 residues. Germline V lookup: CDR1 ENHRY, CDR2 SYGVKD. The CDR3: CAISESMSIDEQFF. CDR3 sequence (DNA): TGTGCCATCAGTGAGTCGATGTCAATCGATGAGCAGTTCTTC.

This sequence joins TRBV5-1 and TRBJ2-1; 7 bases map to TRBD2. Losses at the gene ends were 4 bases for V and 3 bases for J; bases not matched to a gene: 10. Germline CDR1 and CDR2: SGHRS and YFSETQ. This CDR3 spans 16 amino acids. In nucleotides, the CDR3 is TGCGCCAGCAGCCCAAGAAGGCTAGCGGACTACAATGAGCAGTTCTTC. Encoded protein: CASSPRRLADYNEQFF.

The table lists this clonotype with a few counts. The CDR3 reads CATSDYRGNEQFF. The CDR3, as DNA: TGTGCCACCAGTGACTACAGGGGCAATGAGCAGTTCTTC. The V and J genes are TRBV24-1 and TRBJ2-1, with 7 positions matching TRBD1. The CDR3 covers 13 residues. The germline V gene encodes CDR1 KGHDR and CDR2 SFDVKD. With V trimmed by 4 bases and J by 6 bases, 2 bases remained unmatched.

The sample holds a few counts of this clonotype. This chain joins TRBV29-1 and TRBJ2-7, with 9 bases fitting TRBD1. Per germline, CDR1 SQVTM and CDR2 ANQGSEA. The CDR3 loop spans 13 amino acids. V was clipped by 1 base and J by 5 bases; unmatched bases: 3. The CDR3 protein is CSVEADRGDEQYF. CDR3 nucleotides: TGCAGCGTTGAAGCGGACAGGGGCGACGAGCAGTACTTC.

The CDR3 reads CSAENTGTGGREQYF. CDR3 nucleotides: TGCAGTGCTGAGAATACCGGGACAGGGGGTAGAGAGCAGTACTTC. The chain is built from TRBV20-1 and TRBJ2-7; 11 nucleotides agree with TRBD1. Per germline, CDR1 DFQATT and CDR2 SNEGSKA (reference sequence). V trimming: 5 bases; J trimming: 7 bases; junction bases outside the gene matches: 13. CDR3 length equals 15 residues.

This rearrangement joins TRBV27 to TRBJ2-2; no firm D call. Trimming removed 6 bases at V and 5 bases at J, with 10 bases between. Germline V gene data show CDR1 as MNHEY and CDR2 as SMNVEV (reference sequence). CDR3 length equals 13 residues. CDR3 DNA sequence: TGTGCCAGCAGCTATGTGGGTACCGGGGAGCTGTTTTTT. Protein product: CASSYVGTGELFF.

The rearrangement joins TRBV7-9 to TRBJ2-5; no reliable D call. V was cut by 1 base and J by 5 bases, with 8 bases left in between. There are 13 residues in the CDR3. Looked up from germline, CDR1 is SEHNR and CDR2 is FQNEAQ (reference sequence). The CDR3 DNA reads as TGTGCCAGCAGCTTAGGCCGGATGGAGACCCAGTACTTC. Amino acids: CASSLGRMETQYF.

This chain joins TRBV12-3 or TRBV12-4 and TRBJ2-2; D not resolved. The CDR3 runs to 12 residues. The V and J ends lost 3 bases and 6 bases respectively, with 5 bases between them. The CDR3 bases are TGTGCCAGCAGTTTCTTCGCCGGGGAGCTGTTTTTT. It is translated as CASSFFAGELFF.

The sample holds many counts of this clonotype. The CDR3 DNA sequence: TGTGCCAGCAGCTGGGAACAGGACTTCTATGGCTACACCTTC. Protein sequence: CASSWEQDFYGYTF. The chain links TRBV7-9 to TRBJ1-2; weak D call: TRBD1 (5 bases). CDR1 and CDR2 from the germline V gene are SEHNR and FQNEAQ (reference sequence). The CDR3 is 14 residues long. The V gene lost 4 bases and the J gene lost 4 bases, with 13 bases spanning the gap. The variable domain in full, completed from reference TRBV7-9 and TRBJ1-2, reads DTGVSQNPRHKITKRGQNVTFRCDPISEHNRLYWYRQTLGQGPEFLTYFQNEAQLEKSRLLSDRFSAERPKGSFSTLEIQRTEQGDSAMYLCASSWEQDFYGYTFGSGTRLTVV.

This clonotype was counted ten times or more. CDR3 sequence (DNA): TGTGCCAGCTCACTAAATCCAGCACAGGGGGACTATGGCTACACCTTC. Its protein is CASSLNPAQGDYGYTF. The chain recombines TRBV18 with TRBJ1-2; TRBD1 agrees at 8 bases. The CDR3 has 16 amino acids. The germline CDR1 and CDR2 sequences are KGHSH and LQKENI. V trimming: 4 bases; J trimming: 3 bases; junction bases outside the gene matches: 10.

J is TRBJ2-7 and V is TRBV6-5, with D unclear. Per germline, CDR1 MNHEY and CDR2 SVGAGI. The length of the CDR3 is 13 residues. V dropped 2 bases and J dropped 3 bases, with 8 bases sitting between them. CDR3 sequence: CASSYAGSYEQYF. As DNA, the CDR3 is TGTGCCAGCAGTTACGCCGGAAGCTACGAGCAGTACTTC.

Many counts were recorded for this clonotype. The rearrangement uses TRBV9 and TRBJ1-5; D remains ambiguous. The V gene's germline CDR1 is SGDLS and CDR2 YYNGEE. The CDR3 runs to 13 residues. The ends were cut back, 0 bases at V and 4 bases at J, with 5 bases in the middle. The CDR3 DNA sequence: TGTGCCAGCAGCGTAGATGGGAATCAGCCCCAGCATTTT. It is translated as CASSVDGNQPQHF.

The chain carries TRBV24-1 and TRBJ1-5; 7 bases line up with TRBD1. Germline V lookup: CDR1 KGHDR, CDR2 SFDVKD. V trimming: 2 bases; J trimming: 4 bases; junction bases outside the gene matches: 16. The CDR3 spans 19 residues. CDR3 DNA: TGTGCCACCAGTGATTCCCCGTATAGGACAGGAGGGGGAAATCAGCCCCAGCATTTT. Encoded protein: CATSDSPYRTGGGNQPQHF.

This clonotype came up a few times. This chain uses TRBV7-9 with TRBJ2-7; tentatively, D is TRBD2 (6 bases). The ends were cut back, 5 bases at V and 6 bases at J, with 20 bases in the middle. Germline V CDR1 and CDR2: SEHNR, FQNEAQ (reference sequence). The CDR3 is 15 residues long. This CDR3 reads CASSARDSSEGEQYF. The DNA of the CDR3 is TGTGCCAGCAGCGCCCGGGACTCCTCCGAGGGCGAGCAGTACTTC. The entire variable domain, with the rest obtained from reference TRBV7-9 and TRBJ2-7, is as follows: DTGVSQNPRHKITKRGQNVTFRCDPISEHNRLYWYRQTLGQGPEFLTYFQNEAQLEKSRLLSDRFSAERPKGSFSTLEIQRTEQGDSAMYLCASSARDSSEGEQYFGPGTRLTVT.

This clonotype was picked up many times. The chain recombines TRBV6-5 with TRBJ1-1; D gene unclear. V lost 10 bases to trimming and J lost 11 bases, with 20 bases between them. Germline loops: CDR1 MNHEY, CDR2 SVGAGI. This CDR3 is built from 12 residues. CDR3 sequence: CATGPMFLLAFF. The CDR3 DNA is TGTGCCACCGGACCGATGTTTTTGCTGGCTTTCTTT.

This chain links TRBV5-5 with TRBJ2-3; D uncertain. V was cut by 0 bases and J by 4 bases, with 9 bases left in between. Per the germline V gene, CDR1 is SGHKS and CDR2 is YYEKEE (reference sequence). The CDR3 totals 14 residues. The CDR3 here is CASSLGRASDTQYF. CDR3 nucleotide sequence: TGTGCCAGCAGCTTGGGTCGAGCTTCAGATACGCAGTATTTT.

In its sample, this clonotype was seen many times. The chain joins TRBV20-1 to TRBJ2-2, with 9 bases matching TRBD2. Germline V lookup: CDR1 DFQATT, CDR2 SNEGSKA (reference sequence). V was pared by 1 base and J by 2 bases, with 5 bases of the junction left unmatched. CDR3 length equals 16 residues. The CDR3 here is CSARGGTSRNTGELFF. The CDR3 DNA follows: TGCAGTGCTAGAGGAGGGACTAGCAGAAACACCGGGGAGCTGTTTTTT.

This clonotype has a count of ten or more. The chain combines TRBV12-3 or TRBV12-4 with TRBJ2-7; perhaps TRBD1 as D (5 bases). V lost 5 bases and J 3 bases, leaving 5 bases between the germline ends. The CDR3 has 11 residues. Here the CDR3 DNA reads TGTGCCAGCAGTCAGGGCTACGAGCAGTACTTC. Its protein is CASSQGYEQYF.

The V gene is TRBV7-6, the J gene TRBJ2-2; D might be TRBD1 or TRBD2, each matching 6 bases. V was cut by 8 bases and J by 2 bases, with 21 bases left in between. The CDR3 has 17 residues. Germline values: CDR1 SGHVS, CDR2 FNYEAQ. The CDR3 region has the DNA TGTGCCAGCGGCCCCACGGTGGGGGGCGCAAACACCGGGGAGCTGTTTTTT. Residues: CASGPTVGGANTGELFF.

The CDR3: CASSLKSAGTGIGEQFF. For the CDR3, the DNA is TGTGCCAGCAGCTTAAAAAGCGCCGGGACAGGGATTGGTGAGCAGTTCTTC. The chain uses TRBV7-9 and TRBJ2-1; 9 bases are a match to TRBD1. J was trimmed by 9 bases and V by 2 bases; bases with no gene match: 14. The germline gives CDR1 SEHNR, CDR2 FQNEAQ (reference sequence). The CDR3 spans 17 residues. The full variable domain, rest sourced from reference TRBV7-9 and TRBJ2-1, is DTGVSQNPRHKITKRGQNVTFRCDPISEHNRLYWYRQTLGQGPEFLTYFQNEAQLEKSRLLSDRFSAERPKGSFSTLEIQRTEQGDSAMYLCASSLKSAGTGIGEQFFGPGTRLTVL.

In its sample, this clonotype was seen a few times. The V call is TRBV29-1, the J call TRBJ2-7; 8 nucleotides align to TRBD2. CDR3 size: 15 residues. Germline V gives CDR1 SQVTM, CDR2 ANQGSEA. J gave up 0 bases and V 4 bases, and 8 bases lay outside the gene matches. The CDR3 bases are TGCAGCGTTGCGGGGGGGGCTTGGATCTCCTACGAGCAGTACTTC. Protein product: CSVAGGAWISYEQYF.

The sample holds a few counts of this clonotype. The chain couples TRBV24-1 to TRBJ2-1, with D perhaps TRBD2 (7 bases). Germline CDR1 reads KGHDR; CDR2 reads SFDVKD. Trimming took 2 bases from V and 6 from J, leaving 16 bases between them. The CDR3 covers 16 residues. The CDR3 region has the DNA TGTGCCACCAGTGATTCCCCAGGGGAGGGGTCCAATGAGCAGTTCTTC. It codes for CATSDSPGEGSNEQFF.

This clonotype was recorded many times. This rearrangement joins TRBV6-5 to TRBJ1-5; 7 nucleotides align to TRBD1. Germline trimming cut 6 bases from V and 5 bases from J; bases unmatched to any gene: 13. Germline V CDR1 and CDR2: MNHEY, SVGAGI. This CDR3 region has 16 residues. The DNA of the CDR3 is TGTGCCAGCAGAAACGGGGGAGGGGGCAAGGATCAGCCCCAGCATTTT. The encoded protein is CASRNGGGGKDQPQHF.

This clonotype has only a few counts. The rearrangement uses TRBV7-8 and TRBJ2-5, with D perhaps given as TRBD1 or TRBD2 (5 bases each). This CDR3 comprises 12 residues. The V and J ends lost 6 bases and 4 bases respectively, with 9 bases between them. CDR1 is SGHVS and CDR2 is FQNEAQ in the germline V gene. CDR3 loop: CASRTGGETQYF. CDR3 DNA sequence: TGTGCCAGCAGAACTGGGGGAGAGACCCAGTACTTC.

The chain is built from TRBV12-3 or TRBV12-4 and TRBJ1-2; a weak D match, TRBD1 (6 bases). The V end lost 5 bases, the J end lost 4 bases, and 14 bases lay between the germline ends. The length of the CDR3 is 14 residues. The CDR3 region has the DNA TGTGCCAGCAGTGTAAACAGGGTGGGCTATGGCTACACCTTC. This codes for CASSVNRVGYGYTF.

The sample holds many counts of this clonotype. The V and J genes are TRBV5-6 and TRBJ1-2; no reliable D call. The CDR3 contains 10 residues. In germline, CDR1 is SGHDT, CDR2 YYEEEE. V lost 4 bases, J lost 8 bases, and 6 bases lay in between. The CDR3 protein is CASSPPGYTF. The DNA for the CDR3 is TGTGCCAGCAGCCCTCCCGGCTACACCTTC.